The rows below give T cell receptor beta chains drawn from one sample of a study of cytomegalovirus exposure and HLA in healthy donors. TCRdb's table, derived via immunoSEQ multiplex PCR, lists solely in-frame clones and lacks some. Here the sample table reports around 52,000 clones. Sequences were obtained from PBMCs. The origin of the receptors is a man aged 35 to 55 in good health and CMV-seropositive. CDR3s include the opening cysteine and the closing phenylalanine or tryptophan. A D gene is named only where the DNA matches it firmly.

D	J	V	DNA	CDR3
-	TRBJ1-1	TRBV7-9	TGTGCCAGCAAGGGGGTGAACACTGAAGCTTTCTTT	CASKGVNTEAFF
-	TRBJ2-3	TRBV30	TGTGCCTGGAGGTGGGGGGGCCCCATAAATACGCAGTATTTT	CAWRWGGPINTQYF
-	TRBJ2-5	TRBV18	TGTGCCAGCTCACCGAGGGAAGAGACCCAGTACTTC	CASSPREETQYF
TRBD2	TRBJ2-1	TRBV19	TGTGCCAGTAGTATTTTAAGCGGGAATAACAATGAGCAGTTCTTC	CASSILSGNNNEQFF
-	TRBJ2-5	TRBV7-6	TGTGCCAGCAGCTCAGAAGAGACCCAGTACTTC	CASSSEETQYF
TRBD1	TRBJ2-5	TRBV18	TGTGCCAGCTCACGGGACAGGGGCCCCCAAGAGACCCAGTACTTC	CASSRDRGPQETQYF
-	TRBJ1-2	TRBV7-2	TGTGCCAGCAGTCCGTTCACCGGCGGGTACTATGGCTACACCTTC	CASSPFTGGYYGYTF
-	TRBJ2-7	TRBV29-1	TGCAGCGTCAGCGCCGGGACAATCGTACACGAGCAGTACTTC	CSVSAGTIVHEQYF
TRBD2	TRBJ2-3	TRBV28	TGTGCCAGCAGTCGAACTAGCGGGGGGGAAGCAGATACGCAGTATTTT	CASSRTSGGEADTQYF
-	TRBJ2-3	TRBV28	TGTGCCAGCAGTTTAGCGGGGGCGGGAGATACGCAGTATTTT	CASSLAGAGDTQYF
-	TRBJ1-5	TRBV4-2	TGTGCCAGCAGCCAAGAAATTTTAACTTATAGCAATCAGCCCCAGCATTTT	CASSQEILTYSNQPQHF
TRBD2	TRBJ2-3	TRBV15	TGTGCCACCAGCAGAGAGCGGGGGGGCACAGATACGCAGTATTTT	CATSRERGGTDTQYF
TRBD2	TRBJ2-3	TRBV29-1	TGCAGCGTTGAAATTAGCGGGACGACAGATACGCAGTATTTT	CSVEISGTTDTQYF
-	TRBJ1-2	TRBV5-1	TGCGCCAGCAGCCCACAGGAGATTAACTATGGCTACACCTTC	CASSPQEINYGYTF
-	TRBJ2-7	TRBV2	TGTGCCAGCAGTGAAGGGAGGGACCCTGCCTACGAGCAGTACTTC	CASSEGRDPAYEQYF
TRBD2	TRBJ2-5	TRBV4-2	TGTGCCAGCAGCCAAGAGGCGGGAGGGGCCTTCCAAGAGACCCAGTACTTC	CASSQEAGGAFQETQYF
TRBD2	TRBJ2-1	TRBV19	TGTGCCAGTAGTTCGGGACTAGCGGGAGTTGAGCAGTTCTTC	CASSSGLAGVEQFF
-	TRBJ2-7	TRBV9	TGTGCCAGCAGCGTAGCTACTGGTAGCGTCGAGCAGTACTTC	CASSVATGSVEQYF
TRBD1	TRBJ2-7	TRBV2	TGTGCCAGCAGTGGGGACAGCTACGAGCAGTACTTC	CASSGDSYEQYF
-	TRBJ2-7	TRBV10-3	TGTGCCATCAGTGAGTCGATAGCCGAGCAGTACTTC	CAISESIAEQYF
TRBD2	TRBJ2-7	TRBV10-3	TGTGCCATCAGTGCTAGCGGAATTTTGTACGAGCAGTACTTC	CAISASGILYEQYF
-	TRBJ2-7	TRBV6-1	TGTGCCAGCAGTGAAGAGACAGGAATCAGTCATCAGTACTTC	CASSEETGISHQYF
TRBD1	TRBJ1-2	TRBV6-1	TGTGCCAGCAGTGAAAACAGGGGCTCTGGCTACACCTTC	CASSENRGSGYTF
-	TRBJ1-1	TRBV19	TGTGCCAGTAGTCCCTCCCGTTTAGAAGCTTTCTTT	CASSPSRLEAFF
-	TRBJ2-1	TRBV4-1	TGCGCCAGCAGCCAAGAGGGGCAGGGTCAGTTCTTC	CASSQEGQGQFF
TRBD1	TRBJ1-3	TRBV30	TGTGCCTTGACAGGGTCCGGAAACACCATATATTTT	CALTGSGNTIYF
TRBD2	TRBJ2-5	TRBV27	TGTGCCAGCAGGGTTTTGGGCGGGGGAACAGAGACCCAGTACTTC	CASRVLGGGTETQYF
TRBD1	TRBJ2-7	TRBV5-5	TGTGCCAGCAGCCCATCGGACAGGGCCTACCACGAGCAGTACTTC	CASSPSDRAYHEQYF
TRBD2	TRBJ2-7	TRBV5-6	TGTGCCAGCAGCATAGCGGGGGGAATCTCCTACGAGCAGTACTTC	CASSIAGGISYEQYF
TRBD1	TRBJ1-1	TRBV10-3	TGTGCCATCAGTGGTGGACAGGTGAACACTGAAGCTTTCTTT	CAISGGQVNTEAFF
TRBD2	TRBJ2-3	TRBV28	TGTGCCAGCAGTGCCGGGACTAGCGGGAGGCTAACAGATACGCAGTATTTT	CASSAGTSGRLTDTQYF
TRBD1	TRBJ2-7	TRBV10-3	TGTGCCATCAGTGAGTCAGGACAGGTCGAGCAGTACTTC	CAISESGQVEQYF